This TCR beta chain was captured in a study of blood T cell repertoires in COVID-19. Overall study: The United States, Italy and Spain supplied acute and convalescent COVID-19 samples.

This CDR3 has 17 amino acids. CDR1 and CDR2 (germline): SGHVS, FQNEAQ. Trimming cost V 2 bases and J 0 bases; bases outside gene matches: 8. Under the authors' procedure: Amplification with reference gene primers provided the estimates of nucleated cell counts. Profiled with immunoSEQ multiplex PCR; TCRdb holds only in-frame clones, not every one. V and J calls and clone size follow that table, whereas D and trimming were derived from the DNA. The profile shows just under 85,000 clones, around 83% of them singletons. The receptor was isolated from a woman aged 55-70 years with acute or convalescent COVID-19. Sequenced sample: peripheral blood. This sequence joins TRBV7-8 and TRBJ2-7; TRBD1 matches at 9 bases. Here the CDR3 DNA reads TGTGCCAGCAGCTTAAATCCGCGGGACAGGGTCTCCTACGAGCAGTACTTC. Its translation: CASSLNPRDRVSYEQYF.